This T cell receptor beta chain is drawn from a study of blood T cell repertoires in COVID-19. Looking at the study overall: The United States, Italy and Spain supplied acute and convalescent COVID-19 samples. PBMCs, B-cell-depleted T cells, or T cells were the source of the cDNA or gDNA that made up the material.

Germline assignment: CDR1 MGHRA and CDR2 YSYEKL. The CDR3 runs 16 residues. V lost 0 bases, J lost 1 base, and 12 bases lay in between. There are a few counts of this clone. Authors' methods: Scientists estimated how many nucleated cells there were by amplifying reference gene primers. Sequencing used immunoSEQ multiplex PCR; TCRdb keeps in-frame clones, though not all of them. Clone size and V and J calls were adopted from that table, with D and trimming inferred from the DNA. The sample lists 30,000 to 35,000 clones; 90% were seen once. This TCR was recovered from a man older than 75 with acute or convalescent COVID-19. The rearrangement uses TRBV4-1 and TRBJ1-2; D unclear. The sequenced sample consisted of peripheral blood. The CDR3 bases are TGCGCCAGCAGCCAAGAGCCGACACTGCTTAACTATGGCTACACCTTC. Protein sequence: CASSQEPTLLNYGYTF.